This paragraph covers one TCR beta chain sequence. No antigen is known for it. PCR amplification relied on 60 Vbeta primers (plus 13 Jbeta primers). Some clones are missing from TCRdb's copy, which holds only in-frame ones; the method was immunoSEQ multiplex PCR. The data contain some 98,000 clones, around 80% of them singletons. This entry belongs to a study of cytomegalovirus exposure and HLA in healthy donors. Study-level findings and limits: Exclusion as indistinguishable affected some V segments, including TRBV6-2 and TRBV6-3. Accounts indicate the classifier identified cytomegalovirus status with strong specificity and sensitivity.

Between the trimmed V and J ends, which lost 2 bases and 8 bases, there was a span of 15 bases. The CDR3 runs 14 residues. Germline-derived CDR1 and CDR2 are MGHDK and SYGVNS. The source is a man aged 40-49 years in good health and CMV-seronegative. The V gene is TRBV25-1, the J gene TRBJ1-1, with unresolved D. The sample comprised PBMCs. The CDR3 DNA follows: TGTGCCAGCAGTGAAGGAGGGCGACTAGCCGAAGCTTTCTTT. As protein: CASSEGGRLAEAFF.